A single sample is the source of the 9 T cell receptor beta chains below, sequenced in a study of blood T cell repertoires in COVID-19. The assay was immunoSEQ multiplex PCR, and TCRdb's table has in-frame clones only and misses some. The data hold about 350,000 clones, with approximately 84% observed a single time. Sequenced sample: PBMCs or T cells enriched from blood (not recorded which). Receptor source: a woman aged 25 to 39 who had recovered from COVID-19.

The CDR3 here is CAISYTGGANYGYTF. In DNA, the CDR3 is TGTGCCATCAGTTATACAGGGGGCGCCAACTATGGCTACACCTTC. The V gene is TRBV10-3, the J gene TRBJ1-2; 9 bases map to TRBD1. The V gene end was trimmed by 5 bases and the J gene end by 2 bases; junction bases not matched to a gene: 6. In germline, CDR1 is ENHRY, CDR2 SYGVKD. The CDR3 is 15 residues long.

The rearrangement links TRBV19 to TRBJ1-1; 10 bases map to TRBD1. With 11 bases clipped from V and 5 bases from J, the junction kept 5 bases outside the gene matches. Germline assignment: CDR1 LNHDA and CDR2 SQIVND (reference sequence). The CDR3 has 12 amino acids. The CDR3, as DNA: TGTGCCTGCGACAGGGGGCTGACTGAAGCTTTCTTT. Protein: CACDRGLTEAFF. The full variable domain, rest sourced from reference TRBV19 and TRBJ1-1, is DGGITQSPKYLFRKEGQNVTLSCEQNLNHDAMYWYRQDPGQGLRLIYYSQIVNDFQKGDIAEGYSVSREKKESFPLTVTSAQKNPTAFYLCACDRGLTEAFFGQGTRLTVV.

Turning to this clone: The sample holds other DNA sequences that translate to the same CDR3. CDR3 nucleotides: TGTGCCAGCAGTTTGGGGAGGAACACTGAAGCTTTCTTT. This gives the protein CASSLGRNTEAFF. The chain uses TRBV12-3 or TRBV12-4 and TRBJ1-1; D remains unclear. V lost 3 bases, J lost 1 base, and 6 bases lay in between. This CDR3 comprises 13 residues.

The chain couples TRBV12-5 to TRBJ1-6, with no clear D. This CDR3 spans 13 amino acids. Germline-derived CDR1 and CDR2 are LGHNT and FRNRAP. Trimming pared 7 bases from V and 6 bases from J, leaving 10 bases between. The chain's CDR3 is CASVSHSNSPLHF. CDR3 nucleotide sequence: TGTGCTAGTGTATCCCACAGTAATTCACCCCTCCACTTT.

The chain is built from TRBV30 and TRBJ2-5; D is unresolved. V dropped 5 bases and J dropped 5 bases, with 15 bases sitting between them. This CDR3 is built from 13 residues. CDR1 GTSNPN and CDR2 SVGIG come from the germline V gene (reference sequence). CDR3 coding DNA: TGTGCCTGGCGTAACAGATTTGTGGAGACCCAGTACTTC. It is translated as CAWRNRFVETQYF. The variable domain in full, with the rest retrieved from reference TRBV30 and TRBJ2-5, is SQTIHQWPATLVQPVGSPLSLECTVEGTSNPNLYWYRQAAGRGLQLLFYSVGIGQISSEVPQNLSASRPQDRQFILSSKKLLLSDSGFYLCAWRNRFVETQYFGPGTRLLVL.

A single count supports this clone. The chain recombines TRBV13 with TRBJ1-4, with D maybe TRBD1 (6 bases). The CDR3 covers 17 residues. V lost 5 bases and J 6 bases, leaving 22 bases between the germline ends. CDR1 and CDR2 from the germline V gene are PRHDT and FYEKMQ (reference sequence). CDR3 sequence: CASSEKGQGGNYEKLFF. The DNA of the CDR3 is TGTGCCAGCAGCGAAAAGGGCCAAGGGGGAAACTATGAAAAACTGTTTTTT. Full variable domain (outside the CDR3, taken from reference TRBV13 and TRBJ1-4): AAGVIQSPRHLIKEKRETATLKCYPIPRHDTVYWYQQGPGQDPQFLISFYEKMQSDKGSIPDRFSAQQFSDYHSELNMSSLELGDSALYFCASSEKGQGGNYEKLFFGSGTQLSVL.

The chain joins TRBV27 to TRBJ2-2; 12 bases are a match to TRBD2. Germline V gene sequence: CDR1 MNHEY, CDR2 SMNVEV (reference sequence). With 1 base clipped from V and 6 bases from J, the junction kept 3 bases outside the gene matches. The CDR3 covers 16 residues. CDR3 loop: CASSLLRLAGAGELFF. The CDR3 nucleotides are TGTGCCAGCAGTTTATTGAGACTAGCGGGGGCCGGGGAGCTGTTTTTT.

This clone has just one count. The V and J genes are TRBV29-1 and TRBJ2-7, with D maybe TRBD2 (5 bases). CDR3 length equals 11 residues. Germline values: CDR1 SQVTM, CDR2 ANQGSEA. V was shortened by 3 bases and J by 8 bases, with 11 bases between the two germline ends. CDR3 protein: CSVENGSQQYF. DNA of the CDR3: TGCAGCGTTGAGAATGGGAGCCAGCAGTACTTC.

V usage is TRBV7-6 and J usage is TRBJ1-6; D unresolved. This CDR3 contains 15 residues. The V end lost 2 bases, the J end lost 10 bases, and 15 bases lay between the germline ends. CDR1 and CDR2 from the germline V gene are SGHVS and FNYEAQ. The chain's CDR3 is CASSLKAEGGSPLHF. CDR3 in DNA: TGTGCCAGCAGCTTAAAGGCGGAAGGAGGATCACCCCTCCACTTT. The full variable domain, with the rest looked up from reference TRBV7-6 and TRBJ1-6, is GAGVSQSPRYKVTKRGQDVALRCDPISGHVSLYWYRQALGQGPEFLTYFNYEAQQDKSGLPNDRFSAERPEGSISTLTIQRTEQRDSAMYRCASSLKAEGGSPLHFGNGTRLTVT.